One and the same sample provided the 9 T cell receptor beta chains below, sequenced in a study of blood T cell repertoires in COVID-19. The repertoire was sequenced with immunoSEQ multiplex PCR; TCRdb's copy has only in-frame clones and lacks some. There are 95,000 to 110,000 clones in the sample; around 80% occur only once, and roughly 4.3% lies in the top ten. The specimen sequenced was peripheral blood. These receptors all stem from a man between 65 and 85 years old with acute or convalescent COVID-19.

V gene TRBV6-6 combines with J gene TRBJ1-2; no clear D gene. The V end was cut by 7 bases, the J end by 8 bases, with 17 bases between. Germline loops: CDR1 MNHNY, CDR2 SVGAGI (reference sequence). The CDR3 consists of 13 residues. The CDR3 reads CASTPDLTWGYTF. As DNA, the CDR3 is TGTGCCAGCACCCCCGACCTGACTTGGGGCTACACCTTC.

The chain links TRBV6-1 to TRBJ2-2; D call uncertain. V was trimmed by 1 base and J by 4 bases, leaving 4 bases between them. Germline CDR1 and CDR2: MNHNS and SASEGT. The CDR3 consists of 13 residues. The chain's CDR3 is CASSEGSTGELFF. The CDR3 DNA reads as TGTGCCAGCAGTGAAGGCAGCACCGGGGAGCTGTTTTTT.

The chain carries TRBV3-1 (or the pseudogene TRBV3-2) and TRBJ1-5, with D perhaps matching TRBD1 (6 bases). This CDR3 contains 13 residues. V lost 3 bases and J 5 bases, leaving 8 bases between the germline ends. Germline V CDR1 and CDR2: LGHDT, YNNKEL (reference sequence). CDR3 residues: CASSQGADQPQHF. The CDR3 DNA follows: TGTGCCAGCAGCCAGGGGGCGGATCAGCCCCAGCATTTT.

The genes are TRBV5-1 and TRBJ2-1; 10 bases line up with TRBD2. CDR1 is SGHRS, CDR2 YFSETQ, per germline. The CDR3 is 16 residues long. With 0 bases clipped from V and 5 bases from J, the junction kept 5 bases outside the gene matches. Written as DNA, the CDR3 is TGCGCCAGCAGCTTGGACGTAGCGGGGGGAAACAATGAGCAGTTCTTC. It yields the protein CASSLDVAGGNNEQFF.

CDR3 coding DNA: TGTGCCAGCAGCTCGGGACTAGCGGGGGGATCCTACAATGAGCAGTTCTTC. This codes for CASSSGLAGGSYNEQFF. The rearrangement links TRBV7-2 to TRBJ2-1, with 15 bases matching TRBD2. Germline assignment: CDR1 SGHTA and CDR2 FQGNSA. The CDR3 loop spans 17 amino acids. J was trimmed by 1 base and V by 4 bases; bases with no gene match: 2.

The CDR3 spells CASSRMGLPYEQYF. The CDR3 coding sequence is TGTGCCAGCAGTAGAATGGGACTACCTTACGAGCAGTACTTC. This chain joins TRBV9 and TRBJ2-7; 7 bases are shared with TRBD2. The CDR3 totals 14 residues. J gave up 4 bases and V 5 bases, and 9 bases lay outside the gene matches. The V gene's germline CDR1 is SGDLS and CDR2 YYNGEE.

V is TRBV7-6 and J is TRBJ2-1, with unresolved D. CDR1 and CDR2 (germline): SGHVS, FNYEAQ. The germline V and J ends were trimmed by 5 bases and 8 bases, with 13 bases remaining between them. The CDR3 is made up of 13 amino acids. The CDR3 is CASSRGSEDEQFF. In nucleotides, the CDR3 is TGTGCCAGCAGCCGTGGATCAGAGGATGAGCAGTTCTTC. The full variable domain, in which reference TRBV7-6 and TRBJ2-1 provide the parts outside the CDR3, is GAGVSQSPRYKVTKRGQDVALRCDPISGHVSLYWYRQALGQGPEFLTYFNYEAQQDKSGLPNDRFSAERPEGSISTLTIQRTEQRDSAMYRCASSRGSEDEQFFGPGTRLTVL.

V usage is TRBV6-5 and J usage is TRBJ2-7; possibly TRBD1 for D (5 bases). V lost 6 bases and J lost 3, with 6 bases in between. CDR1 and CDR2 (germline): MNHEY, SVGAGI. The CDR3 covers 11 residues. The CDR3: CASRDIYEQYF. For the CDR3, the DNA is TGTGCCAGCAGGGACATCTACGAGCAGTACTTC.

The V and J genes are TRBV18 and TRBJ2-1; 7 bases are shared with TRBD1. Germline CDR1 KGHSH, CDR2 LQKENI. The CDR3 is made up of 15 amino acids. V was pared by 6 bases and J by 0 bases, with 5 bases of the junction left unmatched. CDR3 nucleotides: TGTGCCAGCTCCCCGGACAGGAGCTCCTACAATGAGCAGTTCTTC. Amino acids: CASSPDRSSYNEQFF.